Below are 5 T cell receptor beta chains sequenced from a single sample in a study of cytomegalovirus exposure and HLA in healthy donors. 13 Jbeta primers and 60 Vbeta primers were used for the PCR. Profiling relied on immunoSEQ multiplex PCR, and the TCRdb table lists in-frame clones only, not all of them. The repertoire holds about 200,000 clones, with roughly four fifths as singletons. The specimen sequenced was PBMCs. These receptors originate from a man under 40 in good health and CMV-seronegative.

Here the CDR3 reads CASSPPGLSYNEQFF. The CDR3 DNA is TGTGCCAGCAGCCCCCCAGGGCTCTCCTACAATGAGCAGTTCTTC. The chain is built from TRBV7-9 and TRBJ2-1; D is possibly TRBD1 (5 bases). V lost 5 bases and J lost 0, with 11 bases in between. Germline V CDR1 and CDR2: SEHNR, FQNEAQ (reference sequence). The length of the CDR3 is 15 residues.

V usage is TRBV29-1 and J usage is TRBJ2-5, with TRBD1 matching over 10 bases. Germline V gives CDR1 SQVTM, CDR2 ANQGSEA. V lost 5 bases and J lost 5; bases outside the gene matches: 5. CDR3 length: 13 residues. The CDR3 region has the DNA TGCAGCGTTCGACAGGGGGCGCGGGAGACCCAGTACTTC. Protein product: CSVRQGARETQYF. The full variable domain, with the rest looked up from reference TRBV29-1 and TRBJ2-5, is SAVISQKPSRDICQRGTSLTIQCQVDSQVTMMFWYRQQPGQSLTLIATANQGSEATYESGFVIDKFPISRPNLTFSTLTVSNMSPEDSSIYLCSVRQGARETQYFGPGTRLLVL.

The chain combines TRBV2 with TRBJ1-6; possibly TRBD1 for D (6 bases). The CDR3 consists of 13 residues. The germline CDR1 and CDR2 sequences are SNHLY and FYNNEI. Trimming pared 9 bases from V and 8 bases from J, leaving 14 bases between. This CDR3 reads CASNRGKDSPLHF. In DNA form, the CDR3 reads TGTGCCAGTAATAGGGGGAAGGATTCACCCCTCCACTTT.

V is TRBV29-1 and J is TRBJ2-7; 7 positions agree with TRBD1. The V gene end was trimmed by 1 base and the J gene end by 4 bases; junction bases not matched to a gene: 10. This CDR3 comprises 15 residues. The V gene's germline CDR1 is SQVTM and CDR2 ANQGSEA. In DNA form, the CDR3 reads TGCAGCGTTGAAGGTGGGCCAGGGGGAACGTACGAGCAGTACTTC. This sequence encodes CSVEGGPGGTYEQYF.

The chain links TRBV6-1 to TRBJ2-6; D possibly corresponds to TRBD1 (5 bases). Germline loops: CDR1 MNHNS, CDR2 SASEGT. The CDR3 is 15 amino acids. V was pared by 7 bases and J by 3 bases, with 13 bases between. In nucleotides, the CDR3 is TGTGCCAGCACCCTCAGGGTGAGTGGGGCCAACGTCCTGACTTTC. Its translation: CASTLRVSGANVLTF.